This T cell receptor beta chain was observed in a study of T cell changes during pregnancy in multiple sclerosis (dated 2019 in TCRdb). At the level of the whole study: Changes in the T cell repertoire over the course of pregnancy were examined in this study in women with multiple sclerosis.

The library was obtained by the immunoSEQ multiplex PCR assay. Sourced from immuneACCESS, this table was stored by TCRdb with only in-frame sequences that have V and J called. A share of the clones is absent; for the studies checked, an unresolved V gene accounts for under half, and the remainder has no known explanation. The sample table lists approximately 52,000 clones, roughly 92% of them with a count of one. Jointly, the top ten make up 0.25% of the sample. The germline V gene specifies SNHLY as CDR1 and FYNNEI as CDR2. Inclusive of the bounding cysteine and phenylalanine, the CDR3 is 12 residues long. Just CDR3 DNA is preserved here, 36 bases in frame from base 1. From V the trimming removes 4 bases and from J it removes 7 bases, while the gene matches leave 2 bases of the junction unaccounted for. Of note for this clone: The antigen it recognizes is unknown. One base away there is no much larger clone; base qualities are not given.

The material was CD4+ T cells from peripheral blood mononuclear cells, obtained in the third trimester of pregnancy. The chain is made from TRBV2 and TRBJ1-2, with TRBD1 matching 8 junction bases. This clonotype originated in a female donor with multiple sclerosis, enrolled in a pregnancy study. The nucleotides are TGTGCCAGCAGTGCAGGGGGCAGTGGCTACACCTTC. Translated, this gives CASSAGGSGYTF. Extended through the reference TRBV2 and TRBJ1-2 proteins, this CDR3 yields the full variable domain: EPEVTQTPSHQVTQMGQEVILRCVPISNHLYFYWYRQILGQKVEFLVSFYNNEISEKSEIFDDQFSVERPDGSNFTLKIRSTKLEDSAMYFCASSAGGSGYTFGSGTRLTVV.